This TCR beta chain appears in the sequencing data of a study of T cells in Graves' hyperthyroidism and ophthalmopathy (dated by TCRdb to about 2019). Regarding the study in general: Peripheral blood was sampled at the time of initial diagnosis, prior to any treatment. The 100 or so discovery patients were randomly divided into training and test sets at a 7:3 ratio. In addition, the study compared T-cell repertoires in thyroid tissue and in blood from six Graves' hyperthyroidism patients. Prospective prediction of ophthalmopathy was tested in an independent validation cohort of approximately 19 hyperthyroidism patients and 17 patients who later progressed to ophthalmopathy. To identify distinguishing TCR V-J signatures, a discovery cohort of around 98 patients was used, comprising under 45 with Graves' ophthalmopathy and 55 to 65 with stable Graves' hyperthyroidism. According to the paper, TCR Vbeta CDR3 sequencing was carried out on some 130 peripheral blood samples, which came from about 45 ophthalmopathy, around 75 hyperthyroidism and roughly 17 progressor patients. Following sampling, methimazole starting at 30 mg daily was given to hyperthyroidism patients, and high-dose intravenous methylprednisolone was given to ophthalmopathy patients.

Paper-wide results and their limitations: Ophthalmopathy was separated from stable hyperthyroidism by a 13 V-J signature model, with over 85% sensitivity and approximately 81% specificity obtained in cross-validation and 80%/75% obtained in testing. Most expanded thyroid clonotypes (frequency above 0.001) were also detected in blood, suggesting blood repertoires may reflect thyroid immune responses. No statistical method was used to fix the sample size in advance, and group allocation was not hidden from the investigators. In validation, the model predicted progression to ophthalmopathy a median of roughly 6.1 months before onset, with 70% to 71% sensitivity and roughly 77% specificity.

This clonotype has at least ten counts. Its specific antigen is unknown. Base qualities are missing; no much larger clone stands one base away. V sheds 1 base and J sheds 7 bases, leaving 11 bases between their ends. Via the germline V gene, CDR1 is MNHNS and CDR2 SASEGT. The CDR3, cysteine through phenylalanine, is 13 amino acids long. Here the CDR3 DNA is all that survives: 39 bases in frame from base 1. The TCR beta CDR3 regions were amplified from RNA transcripts. For the first round of RT-PCR on the TCR CDR3, the HTBI primer set was used together with the Qiagen OneStep RT-PCR kit. Libraries were constructed in a second round of multiplex PCR, after which size selection and purification were performed. Paired-end sequencing of the libraries was performed with 100 bp reads on an Illumina HiSeq2000. The study's processing was this. SOAPnuke was used to process the raw data, throwing out any read that contained adapters or uncalled bases, had a mean Phred below 15, or lacked an exact constant-primer or identifier match. High-quality paired reads were merged using COPE v1.2.5, and each unique nucleotide sequence was defined as a clonotype. Clonotypes were aligned to IMGT TRBV, TRBD and TRBJ reference segments using MiTCR v1.1. Only V-J combinations with frequency above 0.0001, covering about 99% of repertoires, were analysed. The TCS score was defined as F50 (clonal expansion) divided by E x V (chaos), with BLOSUM62-based TCRdist calculated between CDR3 peptides within each V-J. Welch's t-statistics and random forest reduced fewer than 550 V-J features to about 13, which were used in a naive Bayes classifier (R e1071). The raw public reads went through TCRdb reprocessing: fastp at Q25, MiXCR clone calling, in-frame beta chains kept. Every distinct CDR3 protein forms one entry, paired with its most common genes and DNA. TCRdb, not the original authors, processed these V and J calls. The sample table contains about 320,000 distinct CDR3 sequences; only one count was recorded for 16% of them. Jointly, the top ten make up approximately 35% of the sample.

Stable Graves' hyperthyroidism was defined as the absence of progression to ophthalmopathy over 18 months of follow-up. Hyperthyroidism patients were newly diagnosed, with disease duration under 2 months, and aged 18 to 65 years. Any patient with an uncontrolled infection, another autoimmune disease, pregnancy or lactation was excluded. Diagnoses were based on clinical symptoms, serum thyroxine and TRAb, thyroid ultrasound and orbital computed tomography. PBMCs were isolated from more than 9 ml of fresh peripheral blood by Ficoll-Paque density gradient centrifugation. Total RNA was extracted using Trizol reagent, and RNA quality was assessed on an Agilent 2100 Bioanalyzer.

The chain couples TRBV6-1 to TRBJ2-7; the D call is tentative, TRBD1 or TRBD2, as each matches 5 bases. The TCR was taken from a man aged 30-40 years with Graves' hyperthyroidism. The source material was blood. The nucleotides read TGTGCCAGCAGTGAAGAGGGCGAGGGGGAGCAGTACTTC. The resulting protein is CASSEEGEGEQYF.